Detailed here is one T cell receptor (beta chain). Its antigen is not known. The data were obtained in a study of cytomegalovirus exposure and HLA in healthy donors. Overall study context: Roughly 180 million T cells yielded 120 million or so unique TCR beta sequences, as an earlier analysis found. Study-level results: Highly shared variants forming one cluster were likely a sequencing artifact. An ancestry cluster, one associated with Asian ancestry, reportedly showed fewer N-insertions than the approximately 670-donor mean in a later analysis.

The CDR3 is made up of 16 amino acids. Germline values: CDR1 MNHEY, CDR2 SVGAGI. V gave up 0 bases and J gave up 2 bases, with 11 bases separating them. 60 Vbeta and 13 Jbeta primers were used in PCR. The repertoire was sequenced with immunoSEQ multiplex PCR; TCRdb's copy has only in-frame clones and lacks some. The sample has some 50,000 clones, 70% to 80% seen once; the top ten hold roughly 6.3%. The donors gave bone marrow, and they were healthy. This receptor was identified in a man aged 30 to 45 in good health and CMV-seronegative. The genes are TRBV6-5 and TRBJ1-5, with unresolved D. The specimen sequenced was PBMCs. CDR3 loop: CASSYSSLSGNQPQHF. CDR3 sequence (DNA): TGTGCCAGCAGTTACTCGTCTTTATCCGGCAATCAGCCCCAGCATTTT.